This TCR beta chain appears in the sequencing data of a study of human T cells and chemical hapten exposure. This clonotype was found a few times. Time point: patch test 2, 6 weeks after DPC sensitization. As to treatment: therapeutic diphenylcyclopropenone sensitization with weekly scalp DPC. TCRdb passed the RACE reads through MiXCR, listing each CDR3 protein once. The table shows 80,000 to 95,000 distinct CDR3 sequences, with approximately 11% occurring only once. The TCR was taken from a man aged 40-50 years with alopecia areata. Some clones in this sample may be carry-over from other donors' samples. The starting material was whole blood, obtained in connection with sensitization to the hapten diphenylcyclopropenone (DPC).

The CDR3 here is CASSWTSGSMFTDTQYF. The CDR3 DNA reads as TGTGCCAGCAGCTGGACTAGCGGGAGTATGTTCACAGATACGCAGTATTTT. The gene calls are TRBV27 and TRBJ2-3; 13 bases fit TRBD2. J lost 2 bases, V lost 6 bases, and 8 bases had no gene match. The germline V gene encodes CDR1 MNHEY and CDR2 SMNVEV (reference sequence). CDR3 size: 17 residues.